This TCR beta chain was identified during a study of identical twins. This clonotype has more than one count but fewer than ten. Its antigen is still unknown. A universal primer site was incorporated via template switching, and the cDNA contained unique molecular identifiers. TCRdb re-analysed the 5' RACE reads in MiXCR, keeping a single row per CDR3 protein. The sample carries roughly 750,000 distinct CDR3 sequences, over 20% recorded once. The germline CDR1 and CDR2 sequences are MNHEY and SVGAGI. V was cut by 2 bases and J by 1 base, with 9 bases left in between. CDR3 length: 15 amino acids. Whole-study findings and limits: The degree of excess twin sharing was weaker in beta out-of-frame sequences.

These same data were also listed under a study on T cells expressing NK-cell markers. That paper states: An anti-gamma-delta TCR antibody was added in several experiments. It restricted sorting to alpha-beta TCR-expressing T cells.

The chain combines TRBV6-5 with TRBJ2-4; tentatively, D is TRBD2 (6 bases). This TCR came from a young woman in good health. The sample comprised PBMCs. In DNA form, the CDR3 reads TGTGCCAGCAGTTACGCGGGAAGGGCCAAAAACATTCAGTACTTC. Translating gives CASSYAGRAKNIQYF.